The subject of this entry is one T cell receptor (beta chain). These data originate in a study of blood T cell repertoires in COVID-19. Study information: Acute and convalescent COVID-19 samples came from the United States, Italy and Spain. T cells, B-cell-depleted T cells, or PBMCs supplied cDNA or gDNA.

The assay was immunoSEQ multiplex PCR, and TCRdb's table has in-frame clones only and misses some. This sample yields more than 200,000 clones, of which roughly 86% are seen a single time; about 0.64% belongs to the top ten. This sequence was found in a human donor in a cohort sampled during active COVID-19. Source material: peripheral blood.

CDR3 nucleotides: TGTGCCAGCAGTTACCGGGGGGGTGGGGAACCCCTCCACTTT. Its protein product is CASSYRGGGEPLHF. V usage is TRBV6-5 and J usage is TRBJ1-6, with a weak D call TRBD1 (5 bases). From germline, CDR1 is MNHEY and CDR2 SVGAGI. The CDR3 loop spans 14 amino acids. Trimming left V 2 bases short and J 12 bases short, with 14 bases between.